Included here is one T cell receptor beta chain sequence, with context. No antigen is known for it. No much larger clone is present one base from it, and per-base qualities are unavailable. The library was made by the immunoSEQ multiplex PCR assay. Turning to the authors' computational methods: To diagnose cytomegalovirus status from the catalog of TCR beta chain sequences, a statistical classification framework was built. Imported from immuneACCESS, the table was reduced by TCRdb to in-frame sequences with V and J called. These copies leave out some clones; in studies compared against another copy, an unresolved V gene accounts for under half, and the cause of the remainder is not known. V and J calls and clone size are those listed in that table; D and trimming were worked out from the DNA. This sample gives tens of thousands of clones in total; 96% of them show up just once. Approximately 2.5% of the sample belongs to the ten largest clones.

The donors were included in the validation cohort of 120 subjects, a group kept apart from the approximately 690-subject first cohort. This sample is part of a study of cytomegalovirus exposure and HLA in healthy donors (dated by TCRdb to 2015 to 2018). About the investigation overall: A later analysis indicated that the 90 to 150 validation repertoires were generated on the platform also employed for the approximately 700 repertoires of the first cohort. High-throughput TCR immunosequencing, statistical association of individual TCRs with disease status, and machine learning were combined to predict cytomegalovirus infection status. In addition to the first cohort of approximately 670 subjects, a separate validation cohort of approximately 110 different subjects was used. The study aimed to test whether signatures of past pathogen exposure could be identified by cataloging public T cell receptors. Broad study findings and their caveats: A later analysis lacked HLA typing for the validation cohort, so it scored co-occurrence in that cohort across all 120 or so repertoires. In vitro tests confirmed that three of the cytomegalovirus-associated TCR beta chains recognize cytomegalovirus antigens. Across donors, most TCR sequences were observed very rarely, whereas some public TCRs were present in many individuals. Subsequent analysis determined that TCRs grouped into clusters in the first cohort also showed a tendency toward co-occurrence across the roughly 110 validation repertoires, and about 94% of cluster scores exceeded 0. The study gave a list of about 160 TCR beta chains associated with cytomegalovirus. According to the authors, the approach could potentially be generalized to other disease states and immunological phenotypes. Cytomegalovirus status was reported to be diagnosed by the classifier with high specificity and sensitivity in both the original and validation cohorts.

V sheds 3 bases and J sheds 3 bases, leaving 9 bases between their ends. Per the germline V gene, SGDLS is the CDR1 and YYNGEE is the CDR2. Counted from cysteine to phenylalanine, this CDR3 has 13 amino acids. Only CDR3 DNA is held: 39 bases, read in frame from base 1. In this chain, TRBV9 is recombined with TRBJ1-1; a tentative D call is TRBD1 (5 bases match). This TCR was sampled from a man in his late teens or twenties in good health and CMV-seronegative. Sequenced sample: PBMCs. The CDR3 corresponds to CASSARRDTEAFF. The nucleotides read TGTGCCAGCAGCGCCCGCAGGGACACTGAAGCTTTCTTT.